This note documents a single T cell receptor beta chain sequence. This entry comes from a study of TIL therapy for anti-PD-1-resistant metastatic lung cancer. Time point: pre-treatment sample, taken before nivolumab and TIL therapy. Germline CDR1 PRHDT, CDR2 FYEKMQ (reference sequence). The CDR3 is made up of 17 amino acids. V was clipped by 5 bases and J by 2 bases; unmatched bases: 12. This was the immunoSEQ v3 assay. Measured with immunoSEQ multiplex PCR; TCRdb has only the in-frame clones, and not every one. The table has approximately 10,000 clones, 80% seen once. The sequencing here drew on blood, taken at baseline. V is TRBV13 and J is TRBJ1-3; 7 bases fit TRBD1. The origin of this receptor is a person between 25 and 80 years old with non-small cell lung cancer. The CDR3 region is CASSPTPTGSAGNTIYF. As DNA, the CDR3 is TGTGCCAGCAGCCCAACTCCGACAGGGAGCGCTGGAAACACCATATATTTT.